This TCR beta chain was recorded in a study of T cells in Graves' hyperthyroidism and ophthalmopathy. Amplified regions were TCR beta CDR3 sequences from RNA transcripts. The TCR CDR3 was amplified in a first-round RT-PCR using the HTBI primer set. TCRdb reprocessed the multiplex PCR reads via MiXCR and lists one record per CDR3 protein. The repertoire holds approximately 400,000 distinct CDR3 sequences, roughly 15% seen once, with roughly a fifth in the top ten. For this clonotype: Its target is not known.

Broader study findings: Ophthalmopathy was predicted by the model a median of roughly 6.6 months ahead of onset. Within blood appeared most thyroid clonotypes that had expanded above 0.001.

J gave up 4 bases and V 4 bases, and 5 bases lay outside the gene matches. This CDR3 is 13 amino acids long. The germline CDR1 and CDR2 sequences are SGHTS and YDEGEE. A Clinical Activity Score of at least 3, a NOSPECS grade of at least 4 and a duration under 3 months were recorded in the ophthalmopathy patients. The chain is built from TRBV5-8 and TRBJ2-7; TRBD1 aligns across 7 bases. The clonotype originates from a woman in her 30s with Graves' ophthalmopathy. The specimen was blood. CDR3 region: CASSDRVGYEQYF. DNA for the CDR3: TGTGCCAGCAGCGACAGGGTGGGGTACGAGCAGTACTTC.